The following is a T cell receptor beta chain sequence with its context. This record belongs to a study of CD8+ T cells in alopecia areata. Study-wide context: The SALT score measured affected scalp surface percentage in treated patients.

This sample's treatment: oral pan-JAK inhibitor, 5-10 mg twice daily. Once RNA had been extracted, it was reverse transcribed into cDNA to act as the sequencing template. Only in-frame clones appear in the TCRdb table, and some are missing; sequencing was by immunoSEQ multiplex PCR. The table shows around 150,000 clones, with roughly four fifths occurring only once. The sequences come from CD8+ T cells sorted from blood, collected at week 4, from a patient treated with tofacitinib. The origin of this receptor is a human donor with alopecia areata.

The CDR3 sequence: CASSPIGQTNTEAFF. The CDR3 DNA reads as TGTGCCAGCAGCCCGATCGGACAGACTAACACTGAAGCTTTCTTT. J is TRBJ1-1 and V is TRBV7-6, with D possibly matching TRBD1 (6 bases). Germline-derived CDR1 and CDR2 are SGHVS and FNYEAQ. The CDR3 totals 15 residues. Trimming removed 5 bases at V and 2 bases at J, with 15 bases between.